The present TCR beta chain was sequenced within a study of persistence of HIV-infected CD4 T cells. The stimulus was an HIV-1 Gag 15-mer peptide pool, about 1 ug/peptide/mL. CD40L-negative CD69-negative CD45RO-high memory CD4+ T cells were sorted as populations depleted of antigen-responding cells. The immunoSEQ assay was version 4, run in survey mode. The data were produced by immunoSEQ multiplex PCR, yet TCRdb's version contains in-frame clones alone and is incomplete. Among over 40,000 clones listed, 70% to 80% were seen once. In the case of this clone: The antigen is undetermined.

Germline loops: CDR1 MNHEY, CDR2 SVGAGI. The CDR3 has 12 residues. Trimming took 7 bases from V and 4 from J, leaving 8 bases between them. The receptor was isolated from an adult man with HIV who was CMV-seropositive. Source: CD4+ T cells sorted from PBMCs after approximately 20-hour stimulation, taken from a patient who received antiretroviral therapy. This chain connects TRBV6-5 to TRBJ1-5, with D perhaps TRBD1 (5 bases). The CDR3 loop reads CASTGRNQPQHF. CDR3 sequence (DNA): TGTGCCAGCACAGGGCGGAATCAGCCCCAGCATTTT.